This TCR beta chain was sequenced in a study of cytomegalovirus exposure and HLA in healthy donors. General study results and limits: Researchers reported that a few CMV-associated chains were confirmed in vitro as CMV antigen-specific. Some TCR beta chains (roughly 160 of them) were listed as cytomegalovirus-associated. Fewer N-insertions than the roughly 630-donor mean were reportedly shown by an Asian-associated ancestry cluster in a later analysis. TCR beta chain V- and J-gene trimming was linked, in a later analysis, to a missense variant in DCLRE1C.

Details on this clone: Antigen unknown.

V shed 5 bases, J shed 8 bases, and the junction held 14 bases outside the gene matches. This CDR3 is 15 amino acids long. The germline V gene encodes CDR1 SGHRS and CDR2 YFSETQ. The PCR was carried out with 60 Vbeta primers and 13 Jbeta primers. Clones were sequenced by immunoSEQ multiplex PCR, and TCRdb holds only the in-frame ones, with some missing. The sample totals approximately 210,000 clones; its top ten clones hold about 0.9%. Input material: PBMCs. The chain links TRBV5-1 to TRBJ2-3, with 7 bases that match TRBD1. The sequence was obtained from a woman aged 25 to 39 in good health and CMV-seropositive. Written as DNA, the CDR3 is TGCGCCAGCAGACCCTCCGGGACAGTAGAGGGTACGCAGTATTTT. Residues: CASRPSGTVEGTQYF.